This record covers a single TCR beta chain. This CDR3 is 14 amino acids long. V lost 6 bases to trimming and J lost 1 base, with 12 bases between them. The germline V gene encodes CDR1 MNHEY and CDR2 SVGAGI. TCRdb's copy holds only in-frame clones and misses some; the assay was immunoSEQ multiplex PCR. The repertoire consists of 650,000 to 800,000 clones, with over 80% occurring once and the leading ten covering 0.2% to 0.3%. The sample belongs to a study of blood T cell repertoires in COVID-19. For the study at large: The United States, Italy and Spain supplied acute and convalescent COVID-19 samples. Nucleic acid was either cDNA or gDNA, and it came from T cells, B-cell-depleted T cells, or PBMCs.

The chain joins TRBV6-5 to TRBJ1-1; perhaps TRBD1 as D (6 bases). The sequence was collected from a woman under 30 with acute or convalescent COVID-19. Sample: peripheral blood. CDR3 protein: CASSDRSPNTEAFF. As DNA, the CDR3 is TGTGCCAGCAGCGACAGGTCACCGAACACTGAAGCTTTCTTT.